These 30 T cell receptor beta chains share one sample of origin, sequenced in a study of T cells in Graves' hyperthyroidism and ophthalmopathy. There were TCR beta CDR3 regions amplified from RNA transcripts. HTBI primers were used for first-round RT-PCR of the TCR CDR3. A single record per CDR3 protein comes from TCRdb applying MiXCR to the multiplex PCR reads. The profile shows about 200,000 distinct CDR3 sequences, roughly a sixth of them singletons. The material sequenced was blood. The receptors here all came from a woman between 50 and 59 years old with Graves' hyperthyroidism.

In its sample, this clonotype was seen a few times. CDR3: CSVQAPGRYEQYF. The CDR3 nucleotides are TGCAGCGTACAGGCTCCCGGGAGATACGAGCAGTACTTC. V usage is TRBV29-1 and J usage is TRBJ2-7; D might be TRBD2 (6 bases). The CDR3 runs to 13 residues. Trimming pared 6 bases from V and 4 bases from J, leaving 16 bases between. Germline CDR1 reads SQVTM; CDR2 reads ANQGSEA.

There are many counts of this clonotype. The CDR3, as DNA: TGTGCCAGCAGTCCGCGGACAGGGGGAAACACTGAAGCTTTCTTT. Its protein product is CASSPRTGGNTEAFF. The chain uses TRBV27 and TRBJ1-1; 10 bases are a match to TRBD1. V gave up 5 bases and J gave up 2 bases; unmatched junction bases: 5. Germline V gene lookup returns CDR1 MNHEY and CDR2 SMNVEV (reference sequence). The CDR3 is made up of 15 amino acids.

Comment on this clonotype: The CDR3 carries no conserved terminal phenylalanine or tryptophan, so it likely arises from a read error. J is TRBJ2-2 and V is TRBV5-4; TRBD2 aligns across 12 bases. With 0 bases clipped from V and 4 bases from J, the junction kept 4 bases outside the gene matches. The CDR3 runs to 17 residues. Per the germline V gene, CDR1 is SGHNT and CDR2 is YYREEE (reference sequence). The CDR3, as DNA: TGTGCCAGCAGCTTGGCCCGACTAGCGGGAGTCACCGGGGAGCTGTTTCTT. It translates to CASSLARLAGVTGELFL.

The gene calls are TRBV3-1 and TRBJ1-2; no firm D call. Trimming stripped 1 base from V and 4 bases from J, with 16 bases between. This CDR3 comprises 16 residues. Germline assignment: CDR1 LGHDT and CDR2 YNNKEL (reference sequence). CDR3 nucleotide sequence: TGTGCCAGCAGCCAAGGATTAGTCAGAATTTTCTATGGCTACACCTTC. It translates to CASSQGLVRIFYGYTF.

The chain carries TRBV20-1 and TRBJ2-7; the D gene is possibly TRBD1 (6 bases). Trimming removed 1 base from V and 7 bases from J, with 11 bases in between. CDR3 size: 12 residues. The germline V gene has CDR1 DFQATT and CDR2 SNEGSKA (reference sequence). For the CDR3, the DNA is TGCAGTGCTAGAGGGGGGCTGTGGGAGCAGTACTTC. It is translated as CSARGGLWEQYF.

This clonotype was detected ten times or more. This chain uses TRBV11-3 with TRBJ2-1; D possibly corresponds to TRBD1 (6 bases). The CDR3 extends over 14 amino acids. Germline CDR1 SGHNT, CDR2 YENEEA. V gave up 6 bases and J gave up 6 bases, with 15 bases separating them. This CDR3 is CASRSPGRGNEQFF. The CDR3 bases are TGTGCCAGCAGATCCCCTGGCAGGGGCAATGAGCAGTTCTTC.

This clonotype has a handful of counts. The chain recombines TRBV20-1 with TRBJ1-5, with 10 bases lining up with TRBD1. V lost 0 bases to trimming and J lost 4 bases; unmatched junction nucleotides: 15. The CDR3 sequence is 19 residues long. Germline loops: CDR1 DFQATT, CDR2 SNEGSKA (reference sequence). Here the CDR3 DNA reads TGCAGTGCTAGAGATCGGGTCCCGGACAGGGGGGGAGAAAATCAGCCCCAGCATTTT. Translating it yields CSARDRVPDRGGENQPQHF.

The table lists this clonotype with a few counts. The chain employs TRBV20-1 and TRBJ2-7, with 12 bases identical to TRBD1. CDR1 is DFQATT and CDR2 is SNEGSKA in the germline V gene (reference sequence). The trim removed 5 bases at V and 6 bases at J, leaving 5 bases unmatched. CDR3 length: 13 amino acids. CDR3 sequence reads: CSASRDRGREQYF. DNA for the CDR3: TGCAGTGCTTCCCGGGACAGGGGGCGCGAGCAGTACTTC.

This chain links TRBV30 with TRBJ2-7; D is perhaps TRBD2 (5 bases). There are 13 residues in the CDR3. Germline CDR1 GTSNPN, CDR2 SVGIG (reference sequence). V lost 0 bases, J lost 0 bases, and 6 bases lay in between. CDR3 loop: CAWSVGISYEQYF. CDR3 nucleotides: TGTGCCTGGAGTGTCGGGATCTCCTACGAGCAGTACTTC.

The CDR3 sequence is CASSHTAGDTNQPQHF. In DNA, the CDR3 is TGTGCCAGCTCACATACAGCGGGGGACACCAATCAGCCCCAGCATTTT. The chain joins TRBV18 to TRBJ1-5; D may be TRBD1 (6 bases). V was trimmed by 4 bases and J by 3 bases, leaving 16 bases between them. Germline V CDR1 and CDR2: KGHSH, LQKENI. This CDR3 spans 16 amino acids.

There are many counts of this clonotype. The chain joins TRBV24-1 to TRBJ2-7; possibly TRBD1 or TRBD2 for D (5 bases each). With 3 bases removed from V and 2 bases from J, the gap between germline ends came to 13 bases. CDR1 is KGHDR and CDR2 is SFDVKD in the germline V gene. The CDR3 covers 15 residues. In DNA form, the CDR3 reads TGTGCCACCAGTGATCCCCGGGACGGAGCCTACGAGCAGTACTTC. It codes for CATSDPRDGAYEQYF.

This clonotype was recorded many times. The V call is TRBV12-3 or TRBV12-4, the J call TRBJ1-2; D is unresolved. Between the trimmed V and J ends, which lost 3 bases and 4 bases, there was a span of 15 bases. CDR3 length equals 15 residues. Here the CDR3 DNA reads TGTGCCAGCAGTTTGTTCCCTAGTGGCGCCTATGGCTACACCTTC. The encoded protein is CASSLFPSGAYGYTF.

This clonotype showed up many times. The chain links TRBV18 to TRBJ2-1; D unclear. Germline V gene lookup returns CDR1 KGHSH and CDR2 LQKENI. Trimming took off 2 bases at V and 10 bases at J, with 15 bases between the two ends. This CDR3 spans 14 amino acids. The CDR3 DNA is TGTGCCAGCTCACCAATCCTGGGCGGCCGGGAGCAGTTCTTC. Protein sequence: CASSPILGGREQFF.

The chain has TRBV4-1 and TRBJ2-7; possible D gene TRBD2, 6 bases. The V gene's germline CDR1 is MGHRA and CDR2 YSYEKL. Trimming took off 0 bases at V and 6 bases at J, with 18 bases between the two ends. This CDR3 has 16 amino acids. CDR3 loop: CASSQDRTGDPLEQYF. CDR3 in DNA: TGCGCCAGCAGCCAAGATCGGACGGGAGACCCTCTCGAGCAGTACTTC.

This chain joins TRBV12-3 or TRBV12-4 and TRBJ1-1; 7 nucleotides agree with TRBD1. Trimming cost V 6 bases and J 1 base; bases outside gene matches: 14. The CDR3 extends over 17 amino acids. CDR3 coding DNA: TGTGCCAGCAGATCCTGGACAGGCGGGATACGGAACACTGAAGCTTTCTTT. Translated: CASRSWTGGIRNTEAFF.

The sample holds one count of this clonotype. A much bigger clone sits one base away, suggesting this may be a read error. This chain connects TRBV6-1 to TRBJ2-2, with 8 bases fitting TRBD1. Germline CDR1 and CDR2: MNHNS and SASEGT. The CDR3 is 16 amino acids. CDR3 in DNA: TGTGTCAGCAGCGGACAGGGAAGAGCTAGGGCAGGGGAGCTGTTTTTT. Protein sequence: CVSSGQGRARAGELFF.

This clonotype was recorded at least ten times. The rearrangement links TRBV3-1 to TRBJ2-3; no clear D gene. CDR3 length equals 12 residues. V lost 2 bases and J 4 bases, leaving 4 bases between the germline ends. CDR1 is LGHDT, CDR2 YNNKEL, per germline (reference sequence). The CDR3 region is CASSQISDTQYF. Written as DNA, the CDR3 is TGTGCCAGCAGCCAAATCTCAGATACGCAGTATTTT.

V is TRBV5-4 and J is TRBJ2-2; 7 bases align to TRBD2. This CDR3 contains 16 residues. The V gene end was trimmed by 4 bases and the J gene end by 5 bases; junction bases not matched to a gene: 11. CDR1 and CDR2 (germline): SGHNT, YYREEE (reference sequence). In DNA, the CDR3 is TGTGCCAGCAGCCCCGTAGCGGGTCAAAGTACCGGGGAGCTGTTTTTT. Encoded protein: CASSPVAGQSTGELFF.

There are a few counts of this clonotype. CDR3 sequence (DNA): TGTGCCACCCAGGACAGGGGGGTTAACTATGGCTACACCTTC. Translated: CATQDRGVNYGYTF. This chain connects TRBV24-1 to TRBJ1-2; 10 positions match TRBD1. Germline trimming cut 9 bases from V and 1 base from J; bases unmatched to any gene: 4. CDR3 length equals 14 residues. CDR1 is KGHDR, CDR2 SFDVKD, per germline.

Many counts were recorded for this clonotype. The chain links TRBV18 to TRBJ1-1, with D unresolved. CDR1 and CDR2 from the germline V gene are KGHSH and LQKENI. The ends were cut back, 2 bases at V and 0 bases at J, with 4 bases in the middle. The CDR3 runs 13 residues. The DNA of the CDR3 is TGTGCCAGCTCACCAGGACTGAACACTGAAGCTTTCTTT. Translated: CASSPGLNTEAFF.

This clonotype has ten or more counts. The chain carries TRBV12-5 and TRBJ2-3; D ambiguous. Trimming left V 1 base short and J 2 bases short, with 10 bases between. The CDR3 extends over 15 amino acids. Germline V gene sequence: CDR1 LGHNT, CDR2 FRNRAP. The chain's CDR3 is CASGLDGIYTDTQYF. CDR3 DNA: TGTGCTAGTGGTTTGGACGGCATCTACACAGATACGCAGTATTTT.

The chain couples TRBV6-5 to TRBJ2-2; 13 nucleotides agree with TRBD2. The germline gives CDR1 MNHEY, CDR2 SVGAGI. The trim removed 4 bases at V and 4 bases at J, leaving 6 bases unmatched. The CDR3 covers 17 residues. The CDR3 loop is CASSFLRTSGSTGELFF. DNA of the CDR3: TGTGCCAGCAGTTTCCTTAGGACTAGCGGGAGCACCGGGGAGCTGTTTTTT.

The table lists this clonotype with a few counts. This chain joins TRBV28 and TRBJ1-5; D possibly corresponds to TRBD1 (5 bases). This CDR3 region has 15 residues. Trimming took off 1 base at V and 4 bases at J, with 11 bases between the two ends. Germline assignment: CDR1 MDHEN and CDR2 SYDVKM. CDR3: CASSLSGTPNQPQHF. The CDR3 DNA reads as TGTGCCAGCAGTTTATCGGGGACTCCTAATCAGCCCCAGCATTTT.

This clonotype was seen at least ten times. The rearrangement uses TRBV5-8 and TRBJ1-5; no clear D. V lost 7 bases and J lost 2, with 19 bases in between. Germline V lookup: CDR1 SGHTS, CDR2 YDEGEE. The CDR3 contains 16 residues. This CDR3 is CASPPSWAAGNQPQHF. The CDR3 nucleotides are TGTGCCAGCCCACCATCCTGGGCGGCGGGCAATCAGCCCCAGCATTTT.

At least ten counts were recorded for this clonotype. The genes are TRBV3-1 and TRBJ1-1; D call uncertain. Trimming stripped 3 bases from V and 5 bases from J, with 7 bases between. This CDR3 has 12 residues. Per germline, CDR1 LGHDT and CDR2 YNNKEL (reference sequence). CDR3 coding DNA: TGTGCCAGCAGCCAGGCGGTAACTGAAGCTTTCTTT. Translating gives CASSQAVTEAFF.

The sample holds many counts of this clonotype. The chain combines TRBV7-9 with TRBJ2-3; 7 bases fit TRBD1. This CDR3 is 16 amino acids long. The ends lost 4 bases at V and 5 bases at J; junction bases unmatched: 12. The germline V gene has CDR1 SEHNR and CDR2 FQNEAQ (reference sequence). CDR3 DNA: TGTGCCAGCAGCTCGGCCCGCCCAACAGGGGTAGATACGCAGTATTTT. It is translated as CASSSARPTGVDTQYF.

In this sample, this clonotype turned up many times. The chain is built from TRBV12-5 and TRBJ2-1; no firm D call. Trimming took off 1 base at V and 1 base at J, with 8 bases between the two ends. From germline, CDR1 is LGHNT and CDR2 FRNRAP. CDR3 size: 15 residues. Written as DNA, the CDR3 is TGTGCTAGTGGTTTGGAGGCGTTGTCCTACAATGAGCAGTTCTTC. Its translation: CASGLEALSYNEQFF.

Many counts were recorded for this clonotype. The chain joins TRBV7-3 to TRBJ2-7; 9 bases agree with TRBD2. The CDR3 sequence is 15 residues long. With 0 bases clipped from V and 7 bases from J, the junction kept 7 bases outside the gene matches. CDR1 and CDR2 from the germline V gene are SGHTA and FQGTGA. CDR3 loop: CASSLTRGGISEQYF. Written as DNA, the CDR3 is TGTGCCAGCAGCTTAACGCGGGGGGGGATTTCGGAGCAGTACTTC. Full variable domain (rest looked up from reference TRBV7-3 and TRBJ2-7): GAGVSQTPSNKVTEKGKYVELRCDPISGHTALYWYRQSLGQGPEFLIYFQGTGAADDSGLPNDRFFAVRPEGSVSTLKIQRTERGDSAVYLCASSLTRGGISEQYFGPGTRLTVT.

This clonotype was seen repeatedly, ten times or more. This sequence joins TRBV7-8 and TRBJ1-5; TRBD1 matches at 8 bases. V shed 6 bases and J 5 bases; nucleotides not matched to a gene: 6. This CDR3 comprises 14 residues. Germline lookup yields CDR1 SGHVS and CDR2 FQNEAQ. The CDR3 coding sequence is TGTGCCAGCAGGCGCGACAGGGGCTATCAGCCCCAGCATTTT. It translates to CASRRDRGYQPQHF.

This chain uses TRBV4-2 with TRBJ2-7; 11 bases agree with TRBD1. The CDR3 covers 21 residues. V shed 2 bases, J shed 0 bases, and the junction held 18 bases outside the gene matches. Looked up from germline, CDR1 is LGHNA and CDR2 is YNFKEQ. As DNA, the CDR3 is TGTGCCAGCAGCCAACGGCTGATCGGGACAGGGGGAAATATTCTCTCCTACGAGCAGTACTTC. Protein product: CASSQRLIGTGGNILSYEQYF.